One and the same sample provided the 24 T cell receptor beta chains below, sequenced in a study of blood T cell repertoires in COVID-19. Measured with immunoSEQ multiplex PCR; TCRdb has only the in-frame clones, and not every one. The sample includes some 170,000 clones, around 83% seen only once; the top ten take more than 1%. What was sequenced was peripheral blood. These TCRs come from a man aged 40-49 years with acute or convalescent COVID-19.

V usage is TRBV19 and J usage is TRBJ1-2, with 8 bases fitting TRBD1. The CDR3 is 14 amino acids. With 4 bases clipped from V and 6 bases from J, the junction kept 7 bases outside the gene matches. Germline assignment: CDR1 LNHDA and CDR2 SQIVND (reference sequence). CDR3 amino acids: CASSTNRGADGYTF. The CDR3 DNA is TGTGCCAGTAGTACCAACAGGGGGGCAGATGGCTACACCTTC.

V usage is TRBV30 and J usage is TRBJ2-3; no definite D call. The CDR3 totals 12 residues. V lost 0 bases to trimming and J lost 3 bases, with 4 bases between them. Germline CDR1 and CDR2: GTSNPN and SVGIG (reference sequence). CDR3 nucleotides: TGTGCCTGGAGTGTACTTACAGATACGCAGTATTTT. Translated, it gives CAWSVLTDTQYF.

The rearrangement joins TRBV18 to TRBJ2-2; 8 bases are shared with TRBD1. The CDR3 has 14 residues. Germline V lookup: CDR1 KGHSH, CDR2 LQKENI. V lost 2 bases and J lost 6; bases outside the gene matches: 2. CDR3 loop: CASSPDRGPGELFF. The CDR3 nucleotides read TGTGCCAGCTCACCAGACAGGGGCCCCGGGGAGCTGTTTTTT.

The V call is TRBV5-1, the J call TRBJ1-1; 7 bases line up with TRBD1. Germline CDR1 reads SGHRS; CDR2 reads YFSETQ. Losses at the gene ends were 5 bases for V and 5 bases for J; bases not matched to a gene: 6. This CDR3 is built from 13 residues. CDR3 nucleotide sequence: TGCGCCAGCAGTCGACAGGGAGAAACTGAAGCTTTCTTT. This sequence encodes CASSRQGETEAFF.

This sequence joins TRBV30 and TRBJ2-2; tentative D call: TRBD1 (6 bases). Germline V gene lookup returns CDR1 GTSNPN and CDR2 SVGIG (reference sequence). The CDR3 totals 13 residues. The V and J ends lost 3 bases and 3 bases respectively, with 8 bases between them. Here the CDR3 reads CAWRGQHTGELFF. In nucleotides, the CDR3 is TGTGCCTGGAGAGGACAGCACACCGGGGAGCTGTTTTTT. Together with reference TRBV30 and TRBJ2-2, the CDR3 gives the full variable domain: SQTIHQWPATLVQPVGSPLSLECTVEGTSNPNLYWYRQAAGRGLQLLFYSVGIGQISSEVPQNLSASRPQDRQFILSSKKLLLSDSGFYLCAWRGQHTGELFFGEGSRLTVL.

The V call is TRBV24-1, the J call TRBJ1-3; possibly TRBD1 for D (5 bases). The germline gives CDR1 KGHDR, CDR2 SFDVKD. Trimming cost V 1 base and J 2 bases, with 17 bases left between them. This CDR3 has 18 residues. The CDR3 DNA sequence: TGTGCCACCAGTGATTTTAGGTCGGTCGGGGGTACTGGAAACACCATATATTTT. Translated, it gives CATSDFRSVGGTGNTIYF.

The chain recombines TRBV12-5 with TRBJ1-3, with 12 bases aligning to TRBD1. From germline, CDR1 is LGHNT and CDR2 FRNRAP. V dropped 6 bases and J dropped 0; count of bases not matched to a gene: 12. CDR3 size: 19 residues. CDR3 amino acids: CASGPGTGGARGSGNTIYF. The CDR3 DNA follows: TGTGCTAGTGGCCCCGGGACAGGGGGCGCGAGGGGCTCTGGAAACACCATATATTTT. The full variable domain, completed using reference TRBV12-5 and TRBJ1-3, is DARVTQTPRHKVTEMGQEVTMRCQPILGHNTVFWYRQTMMQGLELLAYFRNRAPLDDSGMPKDRFSAEMPDATLATLKIQPSEPRDSAVYFCASGPGTGGARGSGNTIYFGEGSWLTVV.

CDR3 sequence: CASSVLPEQGRNPYNSPLHF. CDR3 DNA: TGTGCCAGCAGCGTACTCCCGGAACAGGGGAGGAATCCCTATAATTCACCCCTCCACTTT. This chain connects TRBV9 to TRBJ1-6; 7 bases are a match to TRBD1. Germline CDR1 reads SGDLS; CDR2 reads YYNGEE. The CDR3 length is 20 residues. Unmatched junction bases numbered 15, after V lost 1 base and J lost 2 bases. The full variable domain, in which reference TRBV9 and TRBJ1-6 provide the parts outside the CDR3, is DSGVTQTPKHLITATGQRVTLRCSPRSGDLSVYWYQQSLDQGLQFLIQYYNGEERAKGNILERFSAQQFPDLHSELNLSSLELGDSALYFCASSVLPEQGRNPYNSPLHFGNGTRLTVT.

This clone was found once. V is TRBV5-1 and J is TRBJ1-1; D unclear. From germline, CDR1 is SGHRS and CDR2 YFSETQ. Trimming stripped 4 bases from V and 0 bases from J, with 13 bases between. The CDR3 is 15 residues long. The CDR3: CASSKGDKLNTEAFF. For the CDR3, the DNA is TGCGCCAGCAGCAAGGGAGACAAATTGAACACTGAAGCTTTCTTT. The full variable domain, completed using reference TRBV5-1 and TRBJ1-1, is KAGVTQTPRYLIKTRGQQVTLSCSPISGHRSVSWYQQTPGQGLQFLFEYFSETQRNKGNFPGRFSGRQFSNSRSEMNVSTLELGDSALYLCASSKGDKLNTEAFFGQGTRLTVV.

This chain links TRBV2 with TRBJ1-1, with 9 bases lining up with TRBD1. Germline V CDR1 and CDR2: SNHLY, FYNNEI. The CDR3 consists of 15 residues. Trimming cost V 6 bases and J 1 base; bases outside gene matches: 6. CDR3 nucleotide sequence: TGTGCCAGCAGGGGACAGGGACCGAGGAACACTGAAGCTTTCTTT. Translation: CASRGQGPRNTEAFF.

In nucleotides, the CDR3 is TGCGCCAGCAGCCGGACAGGGTCTGGCAATCAGCCCCAGCATTTT. Amino acid sequence: CASSRTGSGNQPQHF. The J gene is TRBJ1-5, the V gene TRBV5-1; TRBD1 aligns across 8 bases. Looked up from germline, CDR1 is SGHRS and CDR2 is YFSETQ. The CDR3 length is 15 residues. The J segment lost 2 bases and the V segment lost 4 bases, leaving 5 bases of the junction unmatched.

This chain connects TRBV28 to TRBJ2-2, with TRBD1 as a possible D gene (7 bases). The CDR3 loop spans 19 amino acids. Germline CDR1 reads MDHEN; CDR2 reads SYDVKM. The V end was cut by 7 bases, the J end by 5 bases, with 29 bases between. CDR3 DNA: TGTGCCAGCACCCTAAGGGATACGACAGGGAGGTACAGGACCGGGGAGCTGTTTTTT. Translating it yields CASTLRDTTGRYRTGELFF.

The rearrangement uses TRBV28 and TRBJ2-7; no clear D gene. The CDR3 loop spans 11 amino acids. Germline V gene data show CDR1 as MDHEN and CDR2 as SYDVKM. The V and J ends lost 8 bases and 4 bases respectively, with 9 bases between them. Written as DNA, the CDR3 is TGTGCCAGCGGGCCAGGTTACGAGCAGTACTTC. Translated, it gives CASGPGYEQYF.

The CDR3 DNA is TGCGCCAGCAGCTCGGAAGGGACAGGGTATGAAAAACTGTTTTTT. This encodes CASSSEGTGYEKLFF. The J gene is TRBJ1-4, the V gene TRBV5-1; TRBD1 matches at 9 bases. Looked up from germline, CDR1 is SGHRS and CDR2 is YFSETQ. CDR3 length: 15 residues. With 3 bases clipped from V and 6 bases from J, the junction kept 6 bases outside the gene matches.

This chain uses TRBV2 with TRBJ2-3; D is ambiguous. The CDR3 is 12 residues long. The V gene lost 3 bases and the J gene lost 5 bases, with 6 bases spanning the gap. Germline-derived CDR1 and CDR2 are SNHLY and FYNNEI. DNA of the CDR3: TGTGCCAGCAGTGATAGAGGAGATACGCAGTATTTT. Protein product: CASSDRGDTQYF.

V usage is TRBV7-9 and J usage is TRBJ2-7; perhaps TRBD2 as D (7 bases). The CDR3 has 15 residues. The germline V gene has CDR1 SEHNR and CDR2 FQNEAQ (reference sequence). The V gene lost 5 bases and the J gene lost 0 bases, with 14 bases spanning the gap. The CDR3, as DNA: TGTGCCAGCAGCCCCGGGGGGCTATCCTCCTACGAGCAGTACTTC. This translates into CASSPGGLSSYEQYF.

This chain uses TRBV4-2 with TRBJ2-1, with 9 bases identical to TRBD1. The CDR3 runs 15 residues. Germline V CDR1 and CDR2: LGHNA, YNFKEQ. V shed 4 bases, J shed 10 bases, and the junction held 11 bases outside the gene matches. The CDR3 region is CASSPHPQGAGEQFF. The CDR3 region has the DNA TGTGCCAGCAGCCCCCACCCACAGGGGGCGGGGGAGCAGTTCTTC.

The chain has TRBV9 and TRBJ1-3; tentatively, D is TRBD1 (6 bases). The CDR3 contains 16 residues. V shed 4 bases and J shed 3 bases, with 17 bases lying between them. The germline CDR1 and CDR2 sequences are SGDLS and YYNGEE. The CDR3 DNA reads TGTGCCAGCAGCATCCAAACAGGGACGTTTGGAAACACCATATATTTT. Translated, it gives CASSIQTGTFGNTIYF.

The chain links TRBV6-6 to TRBJ2-7; D is possibly TRBD1 (5 bases). V was shortened by 3 bases and J by 0 bases, with 12 bases between the two germline ends. This CDR3 is 15 amino acids long. CDR1 is MNHNY and CDR2 is SVGAGI in the germline V gene (reference sequence). The CDR3 nucleotides are TGTGCCAGCAGTTATCCGGCAGGGCACTCCTACGAGCAGTACTTC. The encoded protein is CASSYPAGHSYEQYF.

The chain links TRBV6-5 to TRBJ2-7; TRBD2 matches at 13 bases. The V segment lost 6 bases and the J segment 2 bases; nucleotides outside the gene matches: 4. The CDR3 runs to 15 residues. The germline CDR1 and CDR2 sequences are MNHEY and SVGAGI. The DNA for the CDR3 is TGTGCCAGCAGCCGAGGGACTAGCGGGACCTACGAGCAGTACTTC. Residues: CASSRGTSGTYEQYF.

The chain has TRBV5-1 and TRBJ2-3; possibly TRBD1 for D (6 bases). Between the trimmed V and J ends, which lost 1 base and 0 bases, there was a span of 9 bases. Germline V CDR1 and CDR2: SGHRS, YFSETQ. This CDR3 contains 15 residues. The CDR3 loop is CASSLSGVSTDTQYF. The DNA for the CDR3 is TGCGCCAGCAGCTTGTCAGGGGTCAGCACAGATACGCAGTATTTT.

A remark on this clone: Other DNA sequences within the sample encode an identical CDR3. V usage is TRBV9 and J usage is TRBJ2-5; 15 positions match TRBD2. Germline assignment: CDR1 SGDLS and CDR2 YYNGEE. The CDR3 has 17 amino acids. With V trimmed by 2 bases and J by 1 base, 3 bases remained unmatched. The DNA for the CDR3 is TGTGCCAGCAGCGTGGGGACTAGCGGGGGGATCCAAGAGACCCAGTACTTC. This gives the protein CASSVGTSGGIQETQYF.

The chain links TRBV23-1 to TRBJ2-2; 9 nucleotides match TRBD1. TRBV23-1 is sorted into the ORF group, with uncertain function. The CDR3 is 15 residues long. The ends lost 4 bases at V and 5 bases at J; junction bases unmatched: 5. The CDR3 spells CASSRGQGTTGELFF. The CDR3 DNA sequence: TGCGCCAGCAGTCGAGGACAGGGGACGACCGGGGAGCTGTTTTTT.

The V and J genes are TRBV5-4 and TRBJ1-2; D gene uncertain. This CDR3 region has 15 residues. V gave up 0 bases and J gave up 6 bases, with 15 bases separating them. The germline V gene has CDR1 SGHNT and CDR2 YYREEE (reference sequence). The CDR3 sequence is CASSLAGIIGDGYTF. The CDR3 DNA is TGTGCCAGCAGCTTGGCGGGGATTATCGGGGATGGCTACACCTTC.